The next 26 T cell receptor beta chains were all read from a single sample in a study of T cell responses to AZD1222 COVID-19 vaccine. Libraries were prepared by immunoSEQ multiplex PCR; TCRdb keeps only in-frame clonotypes and omits some of them. The data contain 140,000 or so clones, about 92% of them singletons. This material consisted of peripheral blood, taken after recovery from COVID-19. The receptors stem from an adult who had recovered from COVID-19.

Points on this clone: Germline and junction disagree at one end, which may indicate a read error. The rearrangement joins TRBV30 to TRBJ1-2; TRBD1 is a possible D gene (5 bases). The CDR3 is made up of 11 amino acids. Germline V gene data show CDR1 as GTSNPN and CDR2 as SVGIG (reference sequence). The chain's CDR3 is CAWTPARGYTF. In nucleotides, the CDR3 is TGTGCTTGGACACCGGCGAGGGGCTACACCTTC.

The V call is TRBV7-9, the J call TRBJ2-5, with 14 nucleotides matching TRBD2. This CDR3 comprises 16 residues. Per the germline V gene, CDR1 is SEHNR and CDR2 is FQNEAQ (reference sequence). V shed 1 base and J 6 bases; nucleotides not matched to a gene: 4. The CDR3 nucleotides read TGTGCCAGCAGCTTAGAGGGACTAGCGGGAGCGCAGACCCAGTACTTC. Amino acids: CASSLEGLAGAQTQYF. The full variable domain, completed using reference TRBV7-9 and TRBJ2-5, is DTGVSQNPRHKITKRGQNVTFRCDPISEHNRLYWYRQTLGQGPEFLTYFQNEAQLEKSRLLSDRFSAERPKGSFSTLEIQRTEQGDSAMYLCASSLEGLAGAQTQYFGPGTRLLVL.

There are a few counts of this clone. The CDR3 region has the DNA TGTGCCAGCAGCTTTTACCAGGGGGGGAATGAGCAGTTCTTC. Its protein is CASSFYQGGNEQFF. This sequence joins TRBV7-2 and TRBJ2-1; either TRBD1 or TRBD2 may fit D (7 bases each). The CDR3 is 14 residues long. Germline V gene lookup returns CDR1 SGHTA and CDR2 FQGNSA. The germline V and J ends were trimmed by 3 bases and 7 bases, with 13 bases remaining between them.

The rearrangement links TRBV6-5 to TRBJ2-7; D tentatively fits TRBD1 or TRBD2 (5 bases each). CDR3 length equals 14 residues. Germline CDR1 and CDR2: MNHEY and SVGAGI. V was trimmed by 6 bases and J by 3 bases, leaving 15 bases between them. This CDR3 is CASSGTRRDYEQYF. CDR3 DNA: TGTGCCAGCAGCGGGACCCGCCGGGACTACGAGCAGTACTTC.

J is TRBJ2-7 and V is TRBV28; 8 bases match TRBD2. This CDR3 has 13 amino acids. The J segment lost 6 bases and the V segment lost 5 bases, leaving 6 bases of the junction unmatched. CDR1 is MDHEN and CDR2 is SYDVKM in the germline V gene. Here the CDR3 DNA reads TGTGCCAGCAGTCCCGGACTAGCAGGCGAGCAGTACTTC. This translates into CASSPGLAGEQYF.

This rearrangement joins TRBV14 to TRBJ2-2; no clear D. Germline-derived CDR1 and CDR2 are SGHDN and FVKESK. CDR3 length: 16 residues. With 5 bases removed from V and 5 bases from J, the gap between germline ends came to 18 bases. In nucleotides, the CDR3 is TGTGCCAGCAGCATATTCTCGGCAGGAACTACCGGGGAGCTGTTTTTT. Translation gives CASSIFSAGTTGELFF. The full variable domain, with the rest looked up from reference TRBV14 and TRBJ2-2, is EAGVTQFPSHSVIEKGQTVTLRCDPISGHDNLYWYRRVMGKEIKFLLHFVKESKQDESGMPNNRFLAERTGGTYSTLKVQPAELEDSGVYFCASSIFSAGTTGELFFGEGSRLTVL.

The chain carries TRBV4-1 and TRBJ1-6; 9 positions agree with TRBD1. The CDR3 length is 16 residues. The V gene's germline CDR1 is MGHRA and CDR2 YSYEKL. V trimming: 1 base; J trimming: 9 bases; junction bases outside the gene matches: 7. For the CDR3, the DNA is TGCGCCAGCAGCCAAGGTACAGGGGGCGCGGGTTCACCCCTCCACTTT. Its protein product is CASSQGTGGAGSPLHF.

This rearrangement joins TRBV2 to TRBJ2-1; D not certain. The V and J ends lost 4 bases and 6 bases respectively, with 19 bases between them. In germline, CDR1 is SNHLY, CDR2 FYNNEI. The CDR3 has 16 amino acids. The CDR3 nucleotides are TGTGCCAGCAGTGTTTTGGACGGCCGAGGCGGCAATGAGCAGTTCTTC. This sequence encodes CASSVLDGRGGNEQFF.

This chain uses TRBV27 with TRBJ1-6; perhaps TRBD1 as D (5 bases). The CDR3 has 14 residues. The ends were cut back, 3 bases at V and 8 bases at J, with 11 bases in the middle. Germline assignment: CDR1 MNHEY and CDR2 SMNVEV (reference sequence). CDR3 protein: CASSFEGSHSPLHF. The DNA of the CDR3 is TGTGCCAGCAGTTTCGAGGGGAGCCATTCACCCCTCCACTTT.

The sample holds one count of this clone. The V gene is TRBV6-5, the J gene TRBJ1-5; D uncertain. Germline V gene lookup returns CDR1 MNHEY and CDR2 SVGAGI. The CDR3 spans 13 residues. Trimming shortened V by 7 bases and J by 7 bases, and 14 bases separated the two germline ends. The CDR3 region has the DNA TGTGCCAGCACTAGGGATTCCGGCCAGCCCCAGCATTTT. Translation gives CASTRDSGQPQHF.

V is TRBV18 and J is TRBJ2-1; TRBD1 matches at 7 bases. The junction had 10 bases not matched to a gene; V was cut back by 3 bases and J by 2 bases. Germline CDR1 is KGHSH and CDR2 is LQKENI. The CDR3 extends over 17 amino acids. The DNA for the CDR3 is TGTGCCAGCTCACCCTACCGGGACAGCTTAGCCTACAATGAGCAGTTCTTC. Translation gives CASSPYRDSLAYNEQFF. Based on the CDR3 plus reference TRBV18 and TRBJ2-1, the full variable domain is NAGVMQNPRHLVRRRGQEARLRCSPMKGHSHVYWYRQLPEEGLKFMVYLQKENIIDESGMPKERFSAEFPKEGPSILRIQQVVRGDSAAYFCASSPYRDSLAYNEQFFGPGTRLTVL.

The chain couples TRBV7-3 to TRBJ1-1; D ambiguous. The CDR3 is 16 amino acids. V was pared by 0 bases and J by 2 bases, with 13 bases between. CDR1 and CDR2 from the germline V gene are SGHTA and FQGTGA. The CDR3 DNA follows: TGTGCCAGCAGCTTAACTGGTGGGGAGTCCAACACTGAAGCTTTCTTT. Protein sequence: CASSLTGGESNTEAFF.

This clone was picked up one time. The V and J genes are TRBV27 and TRBJ1-5, with a tentative D call TRBD1 (5 bases). V was cut by 3 bases and J by 6 bases, with 12 bases left in between. The germline CDR1 and CDR2 sequences are MNHEY and SMNVEV (reference sequence). CDR3 length equals 14 residues. The CDR3 bases are TGTGCCAGCAGTTTGGGGGTTCCGAGTCAGCCCCAGCATTTT. It yields the protein CASSLGVPSQPQHF.

This chain joins TRBV6-5 and TRBJ2-7; possible D gene TRBD2, 5 bases. Germline V gene lookup returns CDR1 MNHEY and CDR2 SVGAGI. V was pared by 4 bases and J by 3 bases, with 13 bases between. There are 14 residues in the CDR3. In DNA form, the CDR3 reads TGTGCCAGCAGTTCGGCGAGGGATATCTACGAGCAGTACTTC. Its protein is CASSSARDIYEQYF.

This chain joins TRBV5-5 and TRBJ2-7; D not resolved. V lost 4 bases to trimming and J lost 2 bases, with 7 bases between them. This CDR3 region has 12 residues. Looked up from germline, CDR1 is SGHKS and CDR2 is YYEKEE (reference sequence). CDR3 residues: CASSLGTYEQYF. The CDR3 region has the DNA TGTGCCAGCAGCCTTGGGACCTACGAGCAGTACTTC.

The chain links TRBV6-1 to TRBJ1-1; D is undetermined. V shed 2 bases and J shed 4 bases, with 8 bases lying between them. The CDR3 consists of 13 residues. Germline V gene lookup returns CDR1 MNHNS and CDR2 SASEGT. The CDR3 sequence: CASSERVSTEAFF. The CDR3 region has the DNA TGTGCCAGCAGTGAAAGGGTCTCCACTGAAGCTTTCTTT.

The CDR3 DNA is TGTGCCAGCAGTTCGACGACCTACACCGGGGAGCTGTTTTTT. This sequence encodes CASSSTTYTGELFF. The chain couples TRBV2 to TRBJ2-2; no definite D call. Germline V lookup: CDR1 SNHLY, CDR2 FYNNEI. The V end lost 5 bases, the J end lost 3 bases, and 10 bases lay between the germline ends. The CDR3 runs to 14 residues. The full variable domain, in which reference TRBV2 and TRBJ2-2 provide the parts outside the CDR3, is EPEVTQTPSHQVTQMGQEVILRCVPISNHLYFYWYRQILGQKVEFLVSFYNNEISEKSEIFDDQFSVERPDGSNFTLKIRSTKLEDSAMYFCASSSTTYTGELFFGEGSRLTVL.

The J gene is TRBJ2-7, the V gene TRBV11-2, with 8 bases identical to TRBD1. Per germline, CDR1 SGHAT and CDR2 FQNNGV. The CDR3 extends over 15 amino acids. The junction had 9 bases not matched to a gene; V was cut back by 5 bases and J by 3 bases. DNA for the CDR3: TGTGCCAGCAGCAGCTTGACAGGGGCGCTCTACGAGCAGTACTTC. It specifies CASSSLTGALYEQYF.

V gene TRBV10-2 combines with J gene TRBJ1-6; 7 positions agree with TRBD1. Germline V gives CDR1 WSHSY, CDR2 SAAADI. This CDR3 contains 16 residues. The ends lost 8 bases at V and 0 bases at J; junction bases unmatched: 7. CDR3 DNA sequence: TGCGCCAGCGGAACCGGGACAGTCTCCTATAATTCACCCCTCCACTTT. As protein: CASGTGTVSYNSPLHF.

The genes are TRBV6-5 and TRBJ2-7, with D possibly TRBD1 on 7 matching bases. V was clipped by 6 bases and J by 6 bases, with 15 bases between them. Germline V gene data show CDR1 as MNHEY and CDR2 as SVGAGI. This CDR3 comprises 13 residues. The CDR3 protein is CASRSEGAGEQYF. The CDR3 nucleotides are TGTGCCAGCAGATCGGAGGGGGCGGGCGAGCAGTACTTC.

The chain links TRBV3-1 (or the pseudogene TRBV3-2) to TRBJ2-3; D unclear. V was trimmed by 1 base and J by 1 base, leaving 12 bases between them. Germline values: CDR1 LGHDT, CDR2 YNNKEL (reference sequence). The CDR3 length is 16 residues. The CDR3 region has the DNA TGTGCCAGCAGCCAAGTCAACAGCCTCCGCACAGATACGCAGTATTTT. Its protein is CASSQVNSLRTDTQYF.

This clone was recorded once. V gene TRBV19 combines with J gene TRBJ2-1; D is ambiguous. Per germline, CDR1 LNHDA and CDR2 SQIVND (reference sequence). The CDR3 spans 11 residues. V lost 8 bases, J lost 9 bases, and 11 bases lay in between. The CDR3 DNA reads TGTGCCAGTGGGCTAGGCGGTGAGCAGTTCTTC. Protein product: CASGLGGEQFF.

V and J are TRBV18 and TRBJ1-6; the D gene is possibly TRBD1 (5 bases). This CDR3 is 16 amino acids long. Trimming took 2 bases from V and 9 from J, leaving 17 bases between them. The germline CDR1 and CDR2 sequences are KGHSH and LQKENI. CDR3 in DNA: TGTGCCAGCTCACCAATGGCAGGGCAAAGAGTTTCACCCCTCCACTTT. Translating gives CASSPMAGQRVSPLHF.

This clone was seen a single time. The V and J genes are TRBV4-1 and TRBJ1-1; D might be TRBD1 (5 bases). This CDR3 is built from 17 residues. Per germline, CDR1 MGHRA and CDR2 YSYEKL. V was cut by 0 bases and J by 1 base, with 15 bases left in between. The CDR3 region has the DNA TGCGCCAGCAGCCAAGAAGGGGACCCCCGTTGGAACACTGAAGCTTTCTTT. Protein product: CASSQEGDPRWNTEAFF.

This chain uses TRBV11-2 with TRBJ2-5; D is ambiguous. The CDR3 consists of 16 residues. V lost 1 base and J 1 base, leaving 13 bases between the germline ends. Germline V lookup: CDR1 SGHAT, CDR2 FQNNGV. The chain's CDR3 is CASSLAFYRPQETQYF. CDR3 sequence (DNA): TGTGCCAGCAGCTTAGCCTTCTACAGACCCCAAGAGACCCAGTACTTC.

The chain uses TRBV9 and TRBJ2-2; TRBD2 matches at 8 bases. Germline V CDR1 and CDR2: SGDLS, YYNGEE. The CDR3 length is 15 residues. The V segment lost 3 bases and the J segment 5 bases; nucleotides outside the gene matches: 6. The CDR3 is CASSGSGSRTGELFF. The CDR3 bases are TGTGCCAGCAGCGGAAGCGGGAGTAGGACCGGGGAGCTGTTTTTT.